Below, 28 T cell receptor beta chains from the same sample are listed, as sequenced in a study of regulatory T cells. The primer mix had 52 TRBV and 13 TRBJ primers. The data were produced by immunoSEQ multiplex PCR, yet TCRdb's version contains in-frame clones alone and is incomplete. The repertoire holds some 17,000 clones, with roughly nine tenths as singletons. Sequenced: CD8+ T cells sorted from blood. The receptors were sampled from a person under 30 with CD3G deficiency.

CDR3 in amino acids: CASSFRVNDEQFF. For the CDR3, the DNA is TGTGCCAGCAGTTTCAGGGTTAATGATGAGCAGTTCTTC. The gene calls are TRBV28 and TRBJ2-1, with D possibly TRBD1 on 5 matching bases. In germline, CDR1 is MDHEN, CDR2 SYDVKM. This CDR3 has 13 amino acids. V lost 3 bases, J lost 8 bases, and 11 bases lay in between.

The V call is TRBV5-4, the J call TRBJ1-6, with 11 bases identical to TRBD1. V lost 5 bases and J lost 9; bases outside the gene matches: 4. The CDR3 is made up of 14 amino acids. The germline gives CDR1 SGHNT, CDR2 YYREEE (reference sequence). Here the CDR3 reads CASRVGTGGSPLHF. The CDR3 DNA is TGTGCCAGCAGGGTTGGGACAGGGGGTTCACCCCTCCACTTT. The full variable domain, its missing parts supplied by reference TRBV5-4 and TRBJ1-6, is ETGVTQSPTHLIKTRGQQVTLRCSSQSGHNTVSWYQQALGQGPQFIFQYYREEENGRGNFPPRFSGLQFPNYSSELNVNALELDDSALYLCASRVGTGGSPLHFGNGTRLTVT.

The gene calls are TRBV5-4 and TRBJ1-6; D is perhaps TRBD1 (5 bases). The V gene's germline CDR1 is SGHNT and CDR2 YYREEE (reference sequence). The CDR3 covers 12 residues. The V end lost 3 bases, the J end lost 7 bases, and 5 bases lay between the germline ends. The CDR3 DNA is TGTGCCAGCAGCTGGGGCAATTCACCCCTCCACTTT. Residues: CASSWGNSPLHF. Full variable domain (outside the CDR3, taken from reference TRBV5-4 and TRBJ1-6): ETGVTQSPTHLIKTRGQQVTLRCSSQSGHNTVSWYQQALGQGPQFIFQYYREEENGRGNFPPRFSGLQFPNYSSELNVNALELDDSALYLCASSWGNSPLHFGNGTRLTVT.

The rearrangement joins TRBV5-1 to TRBJ1-5, with D tentatively TRBD1 (5 bases). This CDR3 is 15 amino acids long. Germline V gene lookup returns CDR1 SGHRS and CDR2 YFSETQ. Deletions cut 0 bases from V and 6 bases from J, with 13 bases between. CDR3 coding DNA: TGCGCCAGCAGCTTGGGTCCGGGGACGGCTCAGCCCCAGCATTTT. This translates into CASSLGPGTAQPQHF.

This chain uses TRBV6-1 with TRBJ2-7; perhaps TRBD2 as D (6 bases). The germline gives CDR1 MNHNS, CDR2 SASEGT. The CDR3 covers 12 residues. V lost 6 bases and J 5 bases, leaving 11 bases between the germline ends. The CDR3, as DNA: TGTGCCAGCAGCCCTGGAGGGAACGAGCAGTACTTC. Protein: CASSPGGNEQYF.

The J gene is TRBJ2-1, the V gene TRBV27, with a weak D call TRBD1 (5 bases). The germline CDR1 and CDR2 sequences are MNHEY and SMNVEV (reference sequence). The CDR3 extends over 13 amino acids. Trimming took off 5 bases at V and 2 bases at J, with 7 bases between the two ends. Written as DNA, the CDR3 is TGTGCCAGCAGTGCGGACACCTACAATGAGCAGTTCTTC. Its protein is CASSADTYNEQFF.

The chain uses TRBV5-5 and TRBJ2-7, with D perhaps TRBD1 (6 bases). The V gene's germline CDR1 is SGHKS and CDR2 YYEKEE (reference sequence). The length of the CDR3 is 13 residues. V lost 6 bases and J 5 bases, leaving 15 bases between the germline ends. The CDR3: CASNHQQGDEQYF. In nucleotides, the CDR3 is TGTGCCAGCAACCATCAACAGGGCGACGAGCAGTACTTC. Complete variable domain (other parts from reference TRBV5-5 and TRBJ2-7): DAGVTQSPTHLIKTRGQQVTLRCSPISGHKSVSWYQQVLGQGPQFIFQYYEKEERGRGNFPDRFSARQFPNYSSELNVNALLLGDSALYLCASNHQQGDEQYFGPGTRLTVT.

This clone was counted once. This chain joins TRBV2 and TRBJ2-3; 9 bases agree with TRBD2. With 1 base clipped from V and 5 bases from J, the junction kept 7 bases outside the gene matches. This CDR3 contains 16 residues. CDR1 and CDR2 from the germline V gene are SNHLY and FYNNEI. The CDR3 DNA sequence: TGTGCCAGCAGTGAAGGTAGCGGGGGTCGAGGAGATACGCAGTATTTT. It is translated as CASSEGSGGRGDTQYF.

This clone was found once. This chain links TRBV5-4 with TRBJ2-7, with a tentative D call TRBD1 (6 bases). Germline V gene lookup returns CDR1 SGHNT and CDR2 YYREEE (reference sequence). The CDR3 is 13 residues long. Trimming removed 1 base from V and 5 bases from J, with 10 bases in between. CDR3 nucleotide sequence: TGTGCCAGCAGCTTGTTAGGGGACAACGAGCAGTACTTC. It encodes CASSLLGDNEQYF.

V usage is TRBV7-9 and J usage is TRBJ1-6, with unresolved D. Germline CDR1 is SEHNR and CDR2 is FQNEAQ (reference sequence). The CDR3 runs 12 residues. Trimming shortened V by 0 bases and J by 10 bases, and 4 bases separated the two germline ends. CDR3: CASSLAPSPLHF. In DNA, the CDR3 is TGTGCCAGCAGCTTAGCCCCGTCACCCCTCCACTTT.

The genes are TRBV9 and TRBJ2-5, with D perhaps given as TRBD1 or TRBD2 (5 bases each). The germline V gene has CDR1 SGDLS and CDR2 YYNGEE. The CDR3 runs to 14 residues. Trimming left V 3 bases short and J 7 bases short, with 16 bases between. The CDR3 region has the DNA TGTGCCAGCAGCGGGGACCGGGCCTGGGCGACCCAGTACTTC. Residues: CASSGDRAWATQYF.

In its sample, this clone was seen a few times. The chain is built from TRBV7-2 and TRBJ2-1; 10 bases are a match to TRBD2. Germline assignment: CDR1 SGHTA and CDR2 FQGNSA. V dropped 6 bases and J dropped 5; count of bases not matched to a gene: 13. CDR3 length: 17 amino acids. CDR3 amino acids: CASRTPPLAGANNEQFF. The CDR3 DNA is TGTGCCAGCAGGACTCCCCCTCTAGCGGGGGCCAACAATGAGCAGTTCTTC.

V gene TRBV6-1 combines with J gene TRBJ2-7; D may be TRBD2 (5 bases). The CDR3 runs 14 residues. The V end was cut by 5 bases, the J end by 7 bases, with 18 bases between. The germline V gene has CDR1 MNHNS and CDR2 SASEGT. CDR3 loop: CASSQSRAWEEQYF. The CDR3, as DNA: TGTGCCAGCAGTCAGAGTCGGGCTTGGGAGGAGCAGTACTTC.

Written as DNA, the CDR3 is TGTGCCAGCAGCGGGAGTGTGACCGGGGAGCTGTTTTTT. It specifies CASSGSVTGELFF. J is TRBJ2-2 and V is TRBV7-9, with D perhaps TRBD2 (5 bases). The CDR3 contains 13 residues. With 5 bases removed from V and 5 bases from J, the gap between germline ends came to 9 bases. Germline CDR1 is SEHNR and CDR2 is FQNEAQ (reference sequence).

The V gene is TRBV4-1, the J gene TRBJ1-5; D unresolved. This CDR3 comprises 14 residues. Germline V gene sequence: CDR1 MGHRA, CDR2 YSYEKL. Trimming pared 1 base from V and 3 bases from J, leaving 7 bases between. The CDR3 spells CASSQGDDNQPQHF. The CDR3 bases are TGCGCCAGCAGCCAAGGAGATGACAATCAGCCCCAGCATTTT.

The V call is TRBV7-8, the J call TRBJ2-1, with unresolved D. The CDR3 is 12 amino acids. V was cut by 1 base and J by 10 bases, with 8 bases left in between. The germline CDR1 and CDR2 sequences are SGHVS and FQNEAQ. CDR3 nucleotides: TGTGCCAGCAGCTTAGAGGGTTTAGAGCAGTTCTTC. Residues: CASSLEGLEQFF.

The rearrangement uses TRBV7-8 and TRBJ2-7; 10 positions match TRBD2. V was clipped by 4 bases and J by 3 bases; unmatched bases: 6. Germline CDR1 SGHVS, CDR2 FQNEAQ. The CDR3 runs 15 residues. The CDR3 DNA is TGTGCCAGCAGCTCTGATCGGACTAGCGGCTACGAGCAGTACTTC. It translates to CASSSDRTSGYEQYF. Supplemented by reference TRBV7-8 and TRBJ2-7, the full variable domain reads GAGVSQSPRYKVAKRGQDVALRCDPISGHVSLFWYQQALGQGPEFLTYFQNEAQLDKSGLPSDRFFAERPEGSVSTLKIQRTQQEDSAVYLCASSSDRTSGYEQYFGPGTRLTVT.

The gene calls are TRBV29-1 and TRBJ2-7; 10 positions match TRBD1. V trimming: 2 bases; J trimming: 2 bases; junction bases outside the gene matches: 6. The germline gives CDR1 SQVTM, CDR2 ANQGSEA. CDR3 size: 15 residues. This CDR3 is CSVEMGQGSAYEQYF. The CDR3 region has the DNA TGCAGCGTTGAAATGGGACAGGGGTCGGCCTACGAGCAGTACTTC.

The chain employs TRBV11-2 and TRBJ1-1; D is uncertain. V lost 8 bases and J lost 7, with 11 bases in between. Germline V gene lookup returns CDR1 SGHAT and CDR2 FQNNGV. This CDR3 has 11 amino acids. The CDR3 DNA sequence: TGTGCCAGCGTCCTCGGGATTGAAGCTTTCTTT. Translation: CASVLGIEAFF.

In its sample, this clone ranks as medium-sized (0.01 to 0.1%). As DNA, the CDR3 is TGCGCCAGCAGCCAGGGCCCGGGACAGGGTAATGAAAAACTGTTTTTT. This encodes CASSQGPGQGNEKLFF. The chain carries TRBV4-3 and TRBJ1-4; 9 positions agree with TRBD1. With 3 bases clipped from V and 4 bases from J, the junction kept 6 bases outside the gene matches. The CDR3 loop spans 16 amino acids. Germline assignment: CDR1 LGHNA and CDR2 YSLEER.

The chain joins TRBV6-6 to TRBJ2-1; D unresolved. The CDR3 runs to 11 residues. V gave up 7 bases and J gave up 8 bases, with 9 bases separating them. Germline CDR1 and CDR2: MNHNY and SVGAGI (reference sequence). CDR3 protein: CASKFGHEQFF. As DNA, the CDR3 is TGTGCCAGCAAATTCGGCCATGAGCAGTTCTTC.

V gene TRBV9 combines with J gene TRBJ1-5; D call uncertain. Germline lookup yields CDR1 SGDLS and CDR2 YYNGEE. The length of the CDR3 is 14 residues. The V gene lost 0 bases and the J gene lost 3 bases, with 7 bases spanning the gap. CDR3 sequence: CASSVEINNQPQHF. CDR3 nucleotide sequence: TGTGCCAGCAGCGTAGAGATTAACAATCAGCCCCAGCATTTT.

V usage is TRBV11-3 and J usage is TRBJ1-3; no clear D gene. This CDR3 comprises 13 residues. Trimming pared 5 bases from V and 3 bases from J, leaving 8 bases between. Germline values: CDR1 SGHNT, CDR2 YENEEA. The CDR3 here is CASSPPVGNTIYF. DNA of the CDR3: TGTGCCAGCAGCCCGCCCGTTGGAAACACCATATATTTT.

The gene calls are TRBV9 and TRBJ2-5, with D possibly being TRBD2 (6 bases). V was trimmed by 4 bases and J by 9 bases, leaving 19 bases between them. The CDR3 sequence is 14 residues long. Germline V gene lookup returns CDR1 SGDLS and CDR2 YYNGEE. Here the CDR3 reads CASSPSGDGTSQYF. The CDR3 DNA follows: TGTGCCAGCAGCCCCAGCGGAGATGGGACTTCCCAGTACTTC.

The chain is built from TRBV28 and TRBJ2-7, with D hard to call. The V and J ends lost 1 base and 2 bases respectively, with 18 bases between them. CDR3 length: 17 residues. Germline loops: CDR1 MDHEN, CDR2 SYDVKM. CDR3 loop: CASSLSHQRLPTYEQYF. The CDR3 DNA is TGTGCCAGCAGTTTATCACACCAGCGTTTGCCAACCTACGAGCAGTACTTC.

This sequence joins TRBV19 and TRBJ1-1, with D maybe TRBD1 (5 bases). The V gene lost 9 bases and the J gene lost 6 bases, with 14 bases spanning the gap. Germline lookup yields CDR1 LNHDA and CDR2 SQIVND (reference sequence). This CDR3 region has 12 residues. The CDR3 DNA is TGTGCCAGCTCCTTCCAGGGCGCTGAAGCTTTCTTT. Its translation: CASSFQGAEAFF.

This clone has a single count. This chain's CDR3 is CASSRGGYSEYF. The CDR3 DNA reads as TGTGCCAGCAGTCGCGGTGGGTATTCGGAGTATTTT. V is TRBV27 and J is TRBJ2-3; no firm D call. Germline V gene sequence: CDR1 MNHEY, CDR2 SMNVEV (reference sequence). V was pared by 5 bases and J by 13 bases, with 16 bases between. The CDR3 contains 12 residues.

The chain is built from TRBV4-1 and TRBJ2-7; D is unclear. CDR1 MGHRA and CDR2 YSYEKL come from the germline V gene. With 0 bases removed from V and 2 bases from J, the gap between germline ends came to 5 bases. The CDR3 has 13 residues. This CDR3 is CASSQDITYEQYF. As DNA, the CDR3 is TGCGCCAGCAGCCAAGACATCACCTACGAGCAGTACTTC.